Given below is one T cell receptor (beta chain) in context. No patient escaped relapse after autologous stem cell transplantation, and brentuximab vedotin exposure varied. Here immunoSEQ multiplex PCR was the method, and the copy in TCRdb shows in-frame clones only, minus some. This sample yields about 84,000 clones, of which roughly 89% are seen a single time; around 20% belongs to the top ten. The data stem from a study of PD-1 blockade in classical Hodgkin lymphoma. This CDR3 spans 15 amino acids. V lost 5 bases to trimming and J lost 0 bases, with 14 bases between them. The germline V gene encodes CDR1 SGHVT and CDR2 SQSDAQ.

The chain links TRBV7-4 to TRBJ2-7, with a weak D call TRBD1 (6 bases). The specimen was peripheral blood mononuclear cells (PBMCs), collected at baseline. The clonotype originates from a human donor with classical Hodgkin lymphoma. The CDR3 spells CASSHGQHSSYEQYF. The CDR3 DNA is TGTGCCAGCAGCCACGGACAGCATAGCTCCTACGAGCAGTACTTC. Together with reference TRBV7-4 and TRBJ2-7, the CDR3 gives the full variable domain: GAGVSQSPRYKVAKRGRDVALRCDSISGHVTLYWYRQTLGQGSEVLTYSQSDAQRDKSGRPSGRFSAERPERSVSTLKIQRTEQGDSAVYLCASSHGQHSSYEQYFGPGTRLTVT.